The present TCR beta chain was sequenced within a study of T cells in localized non-small cell lung cancer. Germline V CDR1 and CDR2: SQVTM, ANQGSEA. V lost 2 bases to trimming and J lost 5 bases, with 6 bases between them. This CDR3 region has 11 residues. About this clone itself: Its antigen is unidentified.

Study observations and caveats: Longer overall survival was seen with higher T cell density measured in blood. Researchers found a median about 53 of the top 100 tumor clones in adjacent lung.

The assay was immunoSEQ multiplex PCR, and TCRdb's table has in-frame clones only and misses some. The repertoire holds tens of thousands of clones, over 75% seen once, with around a sixth in the top ten. The rearrangement uses TRBV29-1 and TRBJ2-5; possible D gene TRBD1, 6 bases. This TCR was sampled from a woman aged 40-70 years with stage II squamous cell lung carcinoma. The sample was PBMCs, taken before any cancer treatment. In DNA form, the CDR3 reads TGCAGCGTTGAAAGGGGGGAGACCCAGTACTTC. This codes for CSVERGETQYF.